This T cell receptor (beta chain) was recovered during a study of blood T cell repertoires in COVID-19. Sequenced by immunoSEQ multiplex PCR; TCRdb stores in-frame clones only, minus some. The table has tens of thousands of clones, roughly 84% seen once; the top ten hold 2.5% to 3%. V was cut by 3 bases and J by 5 bases, with 16 bases left in between. This CDR3 is 15 amino acids long. CDR1 and CDR2 (germline): LGHNA, YSLEER. This chain links TRBV4-3 with TRBJ1-1; weak D call: TRBD1 (5 bases). The TCR comes from a man at least 80 years old with active or convalescent COVID-19. Material: peripheral blood. In nucleotides, the CDR3 is TGCGCCAGCAGCCAGACCGGAGGGGCCGGGACTGAAGCTTTCTTT. This translates into CASSQTGGAGTEAFF.